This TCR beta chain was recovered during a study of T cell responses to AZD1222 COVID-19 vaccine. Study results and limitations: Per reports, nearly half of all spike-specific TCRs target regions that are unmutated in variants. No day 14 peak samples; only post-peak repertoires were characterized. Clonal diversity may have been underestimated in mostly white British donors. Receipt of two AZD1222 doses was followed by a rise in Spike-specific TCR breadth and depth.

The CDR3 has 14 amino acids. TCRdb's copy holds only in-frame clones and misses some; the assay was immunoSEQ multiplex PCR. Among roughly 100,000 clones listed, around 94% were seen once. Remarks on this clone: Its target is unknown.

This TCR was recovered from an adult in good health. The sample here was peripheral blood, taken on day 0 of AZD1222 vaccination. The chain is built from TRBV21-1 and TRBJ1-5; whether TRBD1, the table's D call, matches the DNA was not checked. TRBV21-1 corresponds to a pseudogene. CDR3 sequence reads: CASIAGTAGQPQHF. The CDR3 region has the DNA TGTGCCAGCATTGCCGGGACAGCGGGTCAGCCCCAGCATTTT.